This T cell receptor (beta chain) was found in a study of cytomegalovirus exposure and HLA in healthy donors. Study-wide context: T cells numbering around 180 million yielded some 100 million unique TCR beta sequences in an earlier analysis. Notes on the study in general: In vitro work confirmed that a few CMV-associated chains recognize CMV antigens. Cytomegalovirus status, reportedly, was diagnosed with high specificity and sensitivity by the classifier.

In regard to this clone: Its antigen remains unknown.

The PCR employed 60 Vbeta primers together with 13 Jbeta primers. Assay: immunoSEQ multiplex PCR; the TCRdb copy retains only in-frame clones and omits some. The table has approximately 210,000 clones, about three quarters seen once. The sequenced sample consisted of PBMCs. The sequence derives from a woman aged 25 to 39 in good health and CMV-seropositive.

The CDR3 loop is CASSQVLGLAGLYLAKNIQYF. In nucleotides, the CDR3 is TGCGCCAGCAGTCAAGTCCTAGGACTAGCGGGTCTGTATTTAGCCAAAAACATTCAGTACTTC. The chain recombines TRBV23-1 with TRBJ2-4; 11 bases are a match to TRBD2. TRBV23-1 is an open reading frame whose function is uncertain. The CDR3 spans 21 residues. Unmatched junction bases numbered 15, after V lost 2 bases and J lost 0 bases.